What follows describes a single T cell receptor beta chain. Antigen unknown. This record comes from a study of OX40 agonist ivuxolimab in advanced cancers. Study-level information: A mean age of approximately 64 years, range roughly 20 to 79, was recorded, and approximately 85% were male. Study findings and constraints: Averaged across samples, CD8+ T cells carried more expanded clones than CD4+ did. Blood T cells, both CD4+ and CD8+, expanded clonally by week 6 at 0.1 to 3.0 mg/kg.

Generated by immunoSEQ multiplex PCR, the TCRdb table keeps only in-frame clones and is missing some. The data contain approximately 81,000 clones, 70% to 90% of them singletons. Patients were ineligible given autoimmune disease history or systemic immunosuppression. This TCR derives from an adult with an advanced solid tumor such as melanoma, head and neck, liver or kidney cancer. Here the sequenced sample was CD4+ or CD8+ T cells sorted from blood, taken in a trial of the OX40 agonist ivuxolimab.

CDR3 nucleotides: TGTGCCAGCACCCTAGACGGGACTTCCTATGGCTACACCTTC. Protein product: CASTLDGTSYGYTF. The J gene is TRBJ1-2, the V gene TRBV6-6, with D possibly matching TRBD1 (5 bases). Germline V gene sequence: CDR1 MNHNY, CDR2 SVGAGI (reference sequence). The CDR3 covers 14 residues. The V end was cut by 7 bases, the J end by 4 bases, with 16 bases between.